Listed here are 29 T cell receptor delta chains from one sample, sequenced in a study of Vδ1+ human thymocytes. For these TCRs, the target antigens are not known. Study observations and caveats: Thymic TRG and TRD repertoires appeared highly polyclonal.

RNA was extracted from the cells and then reverse transcribed. The CDR3 regions were amplified by multiplex PCR from V-gene primers to a constant-region primer. TCRdb redid clone calling on the multiplex PCR reads using CATT. The sample carries tens of thousands of delta-chain clones, approximately 15% recorded once. Sequencing input: Vdelta1+ gamma-delta thymocytes from the thymus. Noted subset: FACS-sorted CD3+ TCRalphabeta- TCRVdelta1+ TCRVdelta2- thymocytes. These receptors were taken from a boy in the first two years of life who had congenital heart surgery.

The chain employs TRDV1 and TRDJ1; 13 nucleotides line up with TRDD3. The junction had 12 bases not matched to a gene; V was cut back by 4 bases and J by 1 base. Germline V lookup: CDR1 TSWWSYY, CDR2 QGS. The CDR3 spans 19 residues. CDR3 sequence reads: CALGATKLGDTQRTDKLIF. CDR3 DNA sequence: TGTGCTCTTGGGGCTACGAAACTGGGGGATACGCAGCGCACCGATAAACTCATCTTT.

This clone came up a few times. This rearrangement joins TRDV1 to TRDJ1, with TRDD3 identical over 9 bases. From germline, CDR1 is TSWWSYY and CDR2 QGS. Trimming cost V 3 bases and J 0 bases; bases outside gene matches: 29. The CDR3 is 24 amino acids. The CDR3 DNA reads TGTGCTCTTGGGGACCTCTCGGGAGGAGTCCTACGTCCTGGGGGATCCCCTTACACCGATAAACTCATCTTT. The encoded protein is CALGDLSGGVLRPGGSPYTDKLIF.

The chain links TRDV1 to TRDJ1; TRDD3 agrees at 8 bases. There are 18 residues in the CDR3. Germline V lookup: CDR1 TSWWSYY, CDR2 QGS. Trimming took 4 bases from V and 2 from J; bases not matched to a gene: 15. The CDR3 sequence is CALGVHFTRGYITDKLIF. CDR3 DNA sequence: TGTGCTCTTGGGGTACACTTCACTCGGGGATACATTACCGATAAACTCATCTTT.

The chain uses TRDV1 and TRDJ1; possibly TRDD3 for D (6 bases). With 2 bases removed from V and 3 bases from J, the gap between germline ends came to 19 bases. CDR1 is TSWWSYY, CDR2 QGS, per germline. The CDR3 has 17 residues. In DNA form, the CDR3 reads TGTGCTCTTGGGGAAAGACTACTGCCGGGGGAAGCCGATAAACTCATCTTT. Protein product: CALGERLLPGEADKLIF.

The chain is built from TRDV1 and TRDJ1, with no clear D. Germline V gene lookup returns CDR1 TSWWSYY and CDR2 QGS. The CDR3 spans 16 residues. Trimming cost V 1 base and J 7 bases, with 19 bases left between them. This CDR3 reads CALGERSPRCTTKLIF. The CDR3 DNA follows: TGTGCTCTTGGGGAACGGTCCCCCCGGTGCACAACTAAACTCATCTTT.

The table lists this clone with a few counts. V usage is TRDV1 and J usage is TRDJ1; no clear D. The CDR3 contains 15 residues. V was cut by 3 bases and J by 0 bases, with 11 bases left in between. Germline V gene lookup returns CDR1 TSWWSYY and CDR2 QGS. The CDR3 loop reads CALGEKPLYTDKLIF. CDR3 bases: TGTGCTCTTGGGGAGAAACCCCTGTACACCGATAAACTCATCTTT.

The rearrangement joins TRDV2 to TRDJ1; a weak D match, TRDD3 (6 bases). V was pared by 0 bases and J by 2 bases, with 24 bases between. Germline assignment: CDR1 GEAIGNYY and CDR2 EKD. The CDR3 sequence is 19 residues long. In DNA form, the CDR3 reads TGTGCCTGTGACACCGGTCACGCTGGGGCAATTTTGAGAACCGATAAACTCATCTTT. Amino acid sequence: CACDTGHAGAILRTDKLIF.

V is TRDV1 and J is TRDJ2; 12 bases align to TRDD3. This CDR3 region has 20 residues. With V trimmed by 6 bases and J by 6 bases, 20 bases remained unmatched. Germline-derived CDR1 and CDR2 are TSWWSYY and QGS. As DNA, the CDR3 is TGTGCTCTTGGTCCTCCTACGAGGTACTGGGGGATACCGGGACCAGCACAACTCTTCTTT. The encoded protein is CALGPPTRYWGIPGPAQLFF.

V is TRDV2 and J is TRDJ1; 13 positions match TRDD3. Germline CDR1 reads GEAIGNYY; CDR2 reads EKD. Trimming at V came to 0 bases and at J to 8 bases, leaving 17 bases not matched to a gene. There are 19 residues in the CDR3. The CDR3 reads CACDTRPYDLLGDTRKLIF. DNA for the CDR3: TGTGCCTGTGACACCCGTCCCTACGACCTACTGGGGGATACGAGGAAACTCATCTTT.

This clone was seen a few times. The chain employs TRDV1 and TRDJ1; no clear D gene. The V end lost 1 base, the J end lost 0 bases, and 18 bases lay between the germline ends. The CDR3 totals 18 residues. Looked up from germline, CDR1 is TSWWSYY and CDR2 is QGS. DNA of the CDR3: TGTGCTCTTGGGGAACCCCCTAGGAATTCCCCGTACACCGATAAACTCATCTTT. Protein: CALGEPPRNSPYTDKLIF.

This sequence joins TRDV1 and TRDJ1; 7 nucleotides agree with TRDD3. The CDR3 consists of 18 residues. CDR1 is TSWWSYY and CDR2 is QGS in the germline V gene. V shed 1 base, J shed 4 bases, and the junction held 15 bases outside the gene matches. CDR3 residues: CALGERRLGWGRDDKLIF. CDR3 nucleotide sequence: TGTGCTCTTGGGGAACGTAGGCTTGGTTGGGGGAGAGACGATAAACTCATCTTT.

This clone has just a few counts. V gene TRDV1 combines with J gene TRDJ1; 8 bases match TRDD3. V trimming: 5 bases; J trimming: 0 bases; junction bases outside the gene matches: 23. This CDR3 is 21 amino acids long. CDR1 is TSWWSYY and CDR2 is QGS in the germline V gene. CDR3: CALGKSIPRVLGALYTDKLIF. The CDR3 nucleotides read TGTGCTCTTGGGAAATCCATTCCGAGAGTACTGGGGGCCCTATACACCGATAAACTCATCTTT.

For this clone: A read error may be the cause here, since a much bigger clone is one base away. The sample contains more than one DNA sequence encoding this CDR3. This sequence joins TRDV2 and TRDJ1; D is ambiguous. The CDR3 sequence is 12 residues long. Germline CDR1 reads GEAIGNYY; CDR2 reads EKD. In DNA, the CDR3 is TGTGCCTGTGACCCGGTTACCGATAAACTCATCTTC. Its protein product is CACDPVTDKLIF.

This sequence joins TRDV1 and TRDJ1, with D maybe TRDD3 (5 bases). Germline CDR1 and CDR2: TSWWSYY and QGS. There are 22 residues in the CDR3. Trimming cost V 1 base and J 0 bases, with 30 bases left between them. CDR3: CALGEPQISTGDTPDYTDKLIF. CDR3 sequence (DNA): TGTGCTCTTGGGGAACCCCAAATTTCTACGGGCGATACCCCCGATTACACCGATAAACTCATCTTT.

The rearrangement links TRDV1 to TRDJ1, with 12 bases lining up with TRDD3. Losses at the gene ends were 0 bases for V and 3 bases for J; bases not matched to a gene: 17. Per germline, CDR1 TSWWSYY and CDR2 QGS. CDR3 length: 21 residues. As DNA, the CDR3 is TGTGCTCTTGGGGAACTTAGGCCCGAACTGGGGGATACATCCCCACCCGATAAACTCATCTTT. Translating it yields CALGELRPELGDTSPPDKLIF.

This chain connects TRDV1 to TRDJ1; D is undetermined. The CDR3 runs 16 residues. Germline CDR1 is TSWWSYY and CDR2 is QGS. Trimming removed 0 bases at V and 0 bases at J, with 11 bases between. CDR3 nucleotide sequence: TGTGCTCTTGGGGAACTTGATCAGATTTACACCGATAAACTCATCTTT. Amino acid sequence: CALGELDQIYTDKLIF.

The table lists this clone with a few counts. V usage is TRDV1 and J usage is TRDJ1; D gene unclear. Germline lookup yields CDR1 TSWWSYY and CDR2 QGS. The CDR3 runs to 16 residues. Trimming cost V 0 bases and J 1 base, with 12 bases left between them. CDR3 in amino acids: CALGELFVWATDKLIF. For the CDR3, the DNA is TGTGCTCTTGGGGAACTCTTTGTATGGGCCACCGATAAACTCATCTTT.

This chain links TRDV1 with TRDJ1, with 7 positions matching TRDD3. The CDR3 runs 23 residues. After removal of 3 bases from V and 3 bases from J, the junction contained 31 bases not matched to a gene. The germline V gene has CDR1 TSWWSYY and CDR2 QGS. The chain's CDR3 is CALGDRPTLLIILGIHHPDKLIF. The DNA of the CDR3 is TGTGCTCTTGGGGACCGGCCTACTCTCCTCATCATACTGGGGATCCACCATCCCGATAAACTCATCTTT.

The chain employs TRDV1 and TRDJ1; 8 bases match TRDD3. Germline CDR1 is TSWWSYY and CDR2 is QGS. The length of the CDR3 is 18 residues. V was clipped by 0 bases and J by 0 bases; unmatched bases: 9. CDR3 sequence: CALGELLLTGGNTDKLIF. The CDR3 nucleotides are TGTGCTCTTGGGGAACTTCTGCTTACTGGGGGGAACACCGATAAACTCATCTTT.

This clone was detected a few times. The chain uses TRDV1 and TRDJ1, with TRDD3 matching 8 bases. The germline V gene has CDR1 TSWWSYY and CDR2 QGS. The CDR3 consists of 18 residues. The J segment lost 0 bases and the V segment lost 2 bases, leaving 11 bases of the junction unmatched. The CDR3 protein is CALGESDPVLGDTDKLIF. CDR3 nucleotide sequence: TGTGCTCTTGGGGAATCCGACCCCGTACTGGGGGACACCGATAAACTCATCTTT.

The chain couples TRDV1 to TRDJ1, with 13 bases aligning to TRDD3. V was pared by 2 bases and J by 0 bases, with 24 bases of the junction left unmatched. The CDR3 runs 24 residues. Looked up from germline, CDR1 is TSWWSYY and CDR2 is QGS. The CDR3 sequence is CALGEKIPGCPDWGIRDNTDKLIF. As DNA, the CDR3 is TGTGCTCTTGGGGAAAAAATCCCCGGGTGTCCTGACTGGGGGATACGCGATAACACCGATAAACTCATCTTT.

The genes are TRDV1 and TRDJ1, with 9 positions matching TRDD3. CDR1 and CDR2 (germline): TSWWSYY, QGS. V lost 5 bases to trimming and J lost 7 bases; unmatched junction nucleotides: 17. The CDR3 contains 17 residues. The chain's CDR3 is CALGTPQGYTGDTKLIF. The CDR3 coding sequence is TGTGCTCTTGGGACACCTCAGGGGTATACGGGGGATACTAAACTCATCTTT.

This clone was detected a few times. The genes are TRDV1 and TRDJ1; D gene unclear. Per the germline V gene, CDR1 is TSWWSYY and CDR2 is QGS. This CDR3 has 14 amino acids. Trimming left V 0 bases short and J 5 bases short, with 10 bases between. The DNA for the CDR3 is TGTGCTCTTGGGGAACTAGGGCCCGTTGATAAACTCATCTTT. Its translation is CALGELGPVDKLIF.

The V and J genes are TRDV1 and TRDJ1; D might be TRDD2 (5 bases). Germline lookup yields CDR1 TSWWSYY and CDR2 QGS. Between the trimmed V and J ends, which lost 2 bases and 3 bases, there was a span of 28 bases. The CDR3 has 20 residues. CDR3 nucleotides: TGTGCTCTTGGGGAATGTCCTCCATTCCTTAGAGAGGGTTATTCCGATAAACTCATCTTT. Amino acids: CALGECPPFLREGYSDKLIF.

This clone appeared a few times. The J gene is TRDJ1, the V gene TRDV1, with 10 bases that match TRDD3. The length of the CDR3 is 20 residues. Losses at the gene ends were 3 bases for V and 4 bases for J; bases not matched to a gene: 20. CDR1 TSWWSYY and CDR2 QGS come from the germline V gene. CDR3 in amino acids: CALGEIFPYEGGGYIDKLIF. The CDR3 DNA is TGTGCTCTTGGGGAGATCTTCCCCTACGAAGGTGGGGGATACATCGATAAACTCATCTTT.

This chain connects TRDV2 to TRDJ1; 10 positions match TRDD3. CDR1 GEAIGNYY and CDR2 EKD come from the germline V gene. Losses at the gene ends were 0 bases for V and 2 bases for J; bases not matched to a gene: 11. The CDR3 extends over 18 amino acids. CDR3 nucleotides: TGTGCCTGTGACACCGGGGCTGGGGGATATCGTCGGACCGATAAACTCATCTTT. Its protein is CACDTGAGGYRRTDKLIF.

The chain is built from TRDV1 and TRDJ1; 9 bases agree with TRDD3. The CDR3 length is 17 residues. Losses at the gene ends were 0 bases for V and 5 bases for J; bases not matched to a gene: 10. The germline V gene encodes CDR1 TSWWSYY and CDR2 QGS. CDR3 sequence: CALGELFWGMHKDKLIF. The CDR3 coding sequence is TGTGCTCTTGGGGAACTTTTCTGGGGGATGCATAAAGATAAACTCATCTTT.

This clone showed up just a few times. The V call is TRDV1, the J call TRDJ1, with D tentatively TRDD3 (5 bases). Trimming stripped 0 bases from V and 0 bases from J, with 26 bases between. This CDR3 comprises 21 residues. Germline CDR1 TSWWSYY, CDR2 QGS. The CDR3 here is CALGELIPQTWALVYTDKLIF. The CDR3 coding sequence is TGTGCTCTTGGGGAACTAATCCCCCAGACCTGGGCATTGGTGTACACCGATAAACTCATCTTT.

This clone was counted between two and nine times. V usage is TRDV1 and J usage is TRDJ1; D remains ambiguous. Trimming shortened V by 0 bases and J by 4 bases, and 9 bases separated the two germline ends. The CDR3 sequence is 14 residues long. CDR1 is TSWWSYY and CDR2 is QGS in the germline V gene. CDR3 loop: CALGELSPGDKLIF. CDR3 coding DNA: TGTGCTCTTGGGGAACTCTCCCCGGGCGATAAACTCATCTTT.